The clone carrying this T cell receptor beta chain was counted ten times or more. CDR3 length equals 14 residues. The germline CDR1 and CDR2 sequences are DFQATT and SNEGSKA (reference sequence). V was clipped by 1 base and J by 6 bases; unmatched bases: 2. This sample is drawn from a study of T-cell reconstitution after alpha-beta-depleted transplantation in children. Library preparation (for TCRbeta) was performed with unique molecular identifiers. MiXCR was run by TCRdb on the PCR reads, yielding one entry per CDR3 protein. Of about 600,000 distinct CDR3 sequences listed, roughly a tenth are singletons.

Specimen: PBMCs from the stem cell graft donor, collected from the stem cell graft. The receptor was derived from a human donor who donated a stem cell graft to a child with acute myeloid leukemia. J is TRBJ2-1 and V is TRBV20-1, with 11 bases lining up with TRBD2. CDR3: CSARASGRFNEQFF. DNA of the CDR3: TGCAGTGCTAGAGCTAGCGGGAGGTTCAATGAGCAGTTCTTC.